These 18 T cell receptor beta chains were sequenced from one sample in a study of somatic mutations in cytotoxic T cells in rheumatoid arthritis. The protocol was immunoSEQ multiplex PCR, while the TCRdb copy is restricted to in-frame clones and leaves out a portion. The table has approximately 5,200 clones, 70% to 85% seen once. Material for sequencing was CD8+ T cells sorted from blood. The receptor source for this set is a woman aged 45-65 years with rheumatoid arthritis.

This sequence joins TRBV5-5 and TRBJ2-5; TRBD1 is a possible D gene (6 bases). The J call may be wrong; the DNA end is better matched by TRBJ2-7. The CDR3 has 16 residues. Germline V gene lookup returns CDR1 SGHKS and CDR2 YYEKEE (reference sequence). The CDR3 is CASSFRGGQSSYEQYF. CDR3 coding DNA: TGTGCCAGCAGCTTTCGAGGAGGACAGAGCTCCTACGAGCAGTACTTC.

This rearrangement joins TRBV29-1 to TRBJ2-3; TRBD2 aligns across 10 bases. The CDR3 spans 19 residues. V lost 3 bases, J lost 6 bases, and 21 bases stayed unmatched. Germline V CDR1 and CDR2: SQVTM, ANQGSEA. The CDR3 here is CSVDGTRGPAGGPGDTQYF. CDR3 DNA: TGCAGCGTTGATGGGACAAGGGGTCCAGCGGGAGGGCCCGGTGATACGCAGTATTTT.

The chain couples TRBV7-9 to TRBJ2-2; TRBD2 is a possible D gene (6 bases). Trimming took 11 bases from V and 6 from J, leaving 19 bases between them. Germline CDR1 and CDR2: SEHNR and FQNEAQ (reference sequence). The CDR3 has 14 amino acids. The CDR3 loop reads CAGGWADASGELFF. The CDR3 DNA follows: TGTGCCGGGGGGTGGGCCGACGCGTCCGGGGAGCTGTTTTTT.

CDR3 sequence reads: CASSLELVGLAGLDEQFF. The CDR3 region has the DNA TGTGCCAGCAGCTTAGAGTTAGTAGGACTAGCGGGACTGGATGAGCAGTTCTTC. V usage is TRBV11-2 and J usage is TRBJ2-1; 12 nucleotides match TRBD2. The germline V gene has CDR1 SGHAT and CDR2 FQNNGV. The CDR3 contains 18 residues. V lost 0 bases, J lost 8 bases, and 11 bases stayed unmatched.

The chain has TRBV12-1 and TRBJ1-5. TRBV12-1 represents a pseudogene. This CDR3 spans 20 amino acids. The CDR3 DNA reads TGTGCCAGCAGCTTTGCTTGGGCCCGGGATCTCTCGTATAGCAATCAGCCCCAGCATTTT. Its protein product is CASSFAWARDLSYSNQPQHF.

The CDR3 nucleotides read TGTGCCAGCAGCGTTGGTCAGGGGTATCAGCCCCAGCATTTT. Translation gives CASSVGQGYQPQHF. The chain links TRBV9 to TRBJ1-5; tentatively, D is TRBD1 (6 bases). Germline V gene lookup returns CDR1 SGDLS and CDR2 YYNGEE. The CDR3 consists of 14 residues. V gave up 2 bases and J gave up 5 bases, with 11 bases separating them. The entire variable domain, with the rest obtained from reference TRBV9 and TRBJ1-5, is as follows: DSGVTQTPKHLITATGQRVTLRCSPRSGDLSVYWYQQSLDQGLQFLIQYYNGEERAKGNILERFSAQQFPDLHSELNLSSLELGDSALYFCASSVGQGYQPQHFGDGTRLSIL.

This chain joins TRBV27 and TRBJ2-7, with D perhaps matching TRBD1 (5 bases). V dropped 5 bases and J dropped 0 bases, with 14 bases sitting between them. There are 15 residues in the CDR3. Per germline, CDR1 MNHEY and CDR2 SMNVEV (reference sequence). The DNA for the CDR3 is TGTGCCAGCAGTCCTATCGCAGGGATCTCCTACGAGCAGTACTTC. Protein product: CASSPIAGISYEQYF.

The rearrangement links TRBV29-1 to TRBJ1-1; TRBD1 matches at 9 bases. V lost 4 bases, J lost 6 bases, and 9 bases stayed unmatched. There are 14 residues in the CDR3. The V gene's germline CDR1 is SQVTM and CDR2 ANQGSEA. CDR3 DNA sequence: TGCAGCGTTGCCGGGACAGGGAAAGTCTCTGAAGCTTTCTTT. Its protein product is CSVAGTGKVSEAFF.

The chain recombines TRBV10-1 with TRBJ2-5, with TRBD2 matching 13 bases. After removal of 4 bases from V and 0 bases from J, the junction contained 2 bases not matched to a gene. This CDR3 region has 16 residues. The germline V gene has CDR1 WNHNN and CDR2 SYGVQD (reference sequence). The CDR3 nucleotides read TGCGCCAGCAGTGGCGGGACTAGCGGGAACCAAGAGACCCAGTACTTC. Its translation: CASSGGTSGNQETQYF.

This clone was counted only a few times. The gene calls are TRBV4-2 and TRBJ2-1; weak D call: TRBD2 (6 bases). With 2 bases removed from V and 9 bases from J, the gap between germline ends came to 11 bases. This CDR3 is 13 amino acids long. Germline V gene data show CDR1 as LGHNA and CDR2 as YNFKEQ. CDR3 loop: CASSQPGEGEQFF. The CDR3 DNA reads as TGTGCCAGCAGCCAACCGGGAGAGGGTGAGCAGTTCTTC.

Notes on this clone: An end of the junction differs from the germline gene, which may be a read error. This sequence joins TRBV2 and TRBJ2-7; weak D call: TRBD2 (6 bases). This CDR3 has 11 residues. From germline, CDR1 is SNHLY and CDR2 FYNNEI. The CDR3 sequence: CARGGGSEQCF. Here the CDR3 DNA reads TGTGCCAGGGGGGGAGGAAGCGAGCAGTGCTTC.

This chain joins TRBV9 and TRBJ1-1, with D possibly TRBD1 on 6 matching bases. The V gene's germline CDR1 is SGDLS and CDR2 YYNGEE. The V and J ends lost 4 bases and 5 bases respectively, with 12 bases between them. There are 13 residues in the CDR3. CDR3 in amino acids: CASSPGVATEAFF. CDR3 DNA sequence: TGTGCCAGCAGCCCAGGGGTGGCAACTGAAGCTTTCTTT.

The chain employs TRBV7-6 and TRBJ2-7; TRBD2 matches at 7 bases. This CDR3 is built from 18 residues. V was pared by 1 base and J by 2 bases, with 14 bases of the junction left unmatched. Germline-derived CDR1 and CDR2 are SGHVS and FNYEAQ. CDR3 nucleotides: TGTGCCAGCAGCTTAGTTCCGGGAGTCAGCGGGGCCGCCTACGAGCAGTACTTC. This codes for CASSLVPGVSGAAYEQYF.

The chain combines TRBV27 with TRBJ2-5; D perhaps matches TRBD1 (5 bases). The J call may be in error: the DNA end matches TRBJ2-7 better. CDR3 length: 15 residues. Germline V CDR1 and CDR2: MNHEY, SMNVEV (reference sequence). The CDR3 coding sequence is TGTGCCAGCAGTTTATTAGGGGAAGTCAATTACGAGCAGTACTTC. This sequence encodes CASSLLGEVNYEQYF.

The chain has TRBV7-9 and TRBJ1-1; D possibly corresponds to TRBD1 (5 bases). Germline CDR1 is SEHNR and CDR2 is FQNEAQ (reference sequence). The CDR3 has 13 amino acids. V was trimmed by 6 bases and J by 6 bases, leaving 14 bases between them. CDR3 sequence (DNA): TGTGCCAGCAGTACCGCGGGAGGGGCTGAAGCTTTCTTT. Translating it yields CASSTAGGAEAFF.

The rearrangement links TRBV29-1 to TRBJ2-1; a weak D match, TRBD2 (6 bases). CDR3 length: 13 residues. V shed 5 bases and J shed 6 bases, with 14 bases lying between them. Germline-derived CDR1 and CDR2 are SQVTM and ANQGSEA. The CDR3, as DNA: TGCAGCGTTTTTGCGGGAAGGGGCAATGAGCAGTTCTTC. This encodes CSVFAGRGNEQFF.

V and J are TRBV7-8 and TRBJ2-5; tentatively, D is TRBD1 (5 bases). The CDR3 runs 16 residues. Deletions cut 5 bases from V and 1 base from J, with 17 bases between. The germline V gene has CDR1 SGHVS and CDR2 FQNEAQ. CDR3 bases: TGTGCCAGCAGCCATTTAGAACATGACAGCCAAGAGACCCAGTACTTC. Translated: CASSHLEHDSQETQYF.

The CDR3 DNA reads TGCACCAGCAGCCAAGTTACGGTGAACACTGAAGCTTTCTTT. It yields the protein CTSSQVTVNTEAFF. The gene calls are TRBV1 and TRBJ1-1. TRBV1 is deemed a pseudogene. CDR3 length: 14 residues.